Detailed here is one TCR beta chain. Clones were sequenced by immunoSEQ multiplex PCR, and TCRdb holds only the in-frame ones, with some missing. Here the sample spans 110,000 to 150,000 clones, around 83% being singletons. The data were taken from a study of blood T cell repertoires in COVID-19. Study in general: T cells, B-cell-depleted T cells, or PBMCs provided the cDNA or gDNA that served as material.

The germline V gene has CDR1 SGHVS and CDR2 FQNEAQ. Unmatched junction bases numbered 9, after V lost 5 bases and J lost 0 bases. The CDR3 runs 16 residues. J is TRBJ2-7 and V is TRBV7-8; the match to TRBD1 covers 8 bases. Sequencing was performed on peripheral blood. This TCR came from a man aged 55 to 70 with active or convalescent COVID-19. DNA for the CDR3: TGTGCCAGCAGCCTTATTGGCCAGGGGGCCTCCTACGAGCAGTACTTC. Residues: CASSLIGQGASYEQYF.